This TCR beta chain was sequenced for a study of cytomegalovirus exposure and HLA in healthy donors (dated by TCRdb to 2016 to 2017). Context from the whole study: The 666 repertoires of the first cohort and the roughly 110 validation repertoires were produced on the same platform, according to a later analysis. Besides the first cohort of about 730 subjects, a separate validation cohort made up of over 100 different subjects was used. High-throughput TCR immunosequencing, statistical association of individual TCRs with disease status, and machine learning were combined to predict cytomegalovirus infection status. The study was designed to test whether signatures of past pathogen exposure could be identified by cataloging public T cell receptors. The research as a whole found: Subsequent analysis determined that TCRs grouped into clusters in the first cohort also showed a tendency toward co-occurrence across the 120 or so validation repertoires, and roughly 94% of cluster scores exceeded 0. A later analysis lacked HLA typing for the validation cohort, so it scored co-occurrence in that cohort across all 120 or so repertoires. Most TCR sequences were seen in very few donors, while some public TCRs were found in many individuals. The classifier was reported to diagnose cytomegalovirus status with high specificity and sensitivity in both the original cohort and the validation cohort. The study gave a list of about 170 TCR beta chains associated with cytomegalovirus. The authors suggested that the approach could potentially be extended to other disease states and immunological phenotypes. In vitro tests confirmed that three of the cytomegalovirus-associated TCR beta chains recognize cytomegalovirus antigens.

Library preparation used the immunoSEQ multiplex PCR assay. The source study handled its data this way. To diagnose cytomegalovirus status from the catalog of TCR beta chain sequences, a statistical classification framework was built. The clones in this table, taken by TCRdb from immuneACCESS, are in-frame only. Not every clone is retained; where verified, under half of the shortfall comes from an unresolved V gene, and the cause of the rest is unknown. The D gene and trimming were derived from the DNA, and the V and J assignments and clone size from that table. For this sample the table gives about 150,000 clones, of which about 82% were detected only once. The ten largest clones represent less than 2.5% of the sample. Separate from the approximately 700-subject first cohort, the validation cohort of more than 90 subjects was the group to which the donors belonged. This clone was recorded only once. Its antigen is still unknown. No quality values exist for individual bases; no much larger clone is one base distant.

The sample comprised PBMCs. This TCR was recovered from a human donor in good health.

The CDR3 region has the sequence CASSQQGETGELFF. DNA sequence: TGTGCCAGCAGTCAGCAGGGGGAAACCGGGGAGCTGTTTTTT. The V gene is TRBV7-2 and the J gene is TRBJ2-2, with TRBD1 identical over 7 junction bases. At the junction V is shortened by 6 bases and J by 5 bases; bases outside the gene matches: 6. From cysteine to phenylalanine, the CDR3 is 14 amino acids long. Left in the record is the CDR3 DNA by itself, 42 bases read in frame from the first base. The germline V gene yields SGHTA for CDR1 and FQGNSA for CDR2.